This TCR beta chain derives from a study of shared clonotypes between healthy human individuals. CDR3 length equals 15 residues. Germline assignment: CDR1 SGHRS and CDR2 YFSETQ. V lost 2 bases to trimming and J lost 0 bases; unmatched junction nucleotides: 3. General study results and limits: Generation probabilities of non-shared clonotypes were lower (relative to those shared by all four donors).

Libraries were prepared by immunoSEQ multiplex PCR; TCRdb keeps only in-frame clonotypes and omits some of them. Of millions of clones listed, 85% to 95% are singletons. This clone was observed a single time. Its antigen is still unknown. At the DNA level, this CDR3 is encoded by other sequences in the same sample as well. This chain uses TRBV5-1 with TRBJ2-3, with TRBD2 identical over 7 bases. The sequenced sample consisted of naive CD4+ T cells sorted from blood. The subset denotes: CD45RA+ positively selected. The TCR originated in a man between 18 and 35 years old in good health. Here the CDR3 DNA reads TGCGCCAGCAGCTTAAGCGGGGTTAGCACAGATACGCAGTATTTT. This gives the protein CASSLSGVSTDTQYF.